Listed here are 2 T cell receptor beta chains from one sample, sequenced in a study of blood T cell repertoires in COVID-19. Assay: immunoSEQ multiplex PCR; the TCRdb copy retains only in-frame clones and omits some. The sample gives 65,000 to 90,000 clones, about 83% of which show up once; around 6% is in the top ten. Source material: peripheral blood. The receptors here all came from a woman aged 55-75 years with acute or convalescent COVID-19.

The V call is TRBV27, the J call TRBJ1-5; D ambiguous. The germline V gene encodes CDR1 MNHEY and CDR2 SMNVEV (reference sequence). V shed 5 bases and J shed 1 base, with 9 bases lying between them. The CDR3 length is 14 residues. The DNA for the CDR3 is TGTGCCAGCAGTCTGAGAGAGAGCAATCAGCCCCAGCATTTT. It translates to CASSLRESNQPQHF.

This clone was picked up a small number of times. V gene TRBV5-6 combines with J gene TRBJ1-2, with TRBD1 matching 9 bases. The CDR3 consists of 13 residues. Germline V gives CDR1 SGHDT, CDR2 YYEEEE. The V and J ends lost 4 bases and 8 bases, in that order; junction bases with no gene match: 6. This chain's CDR3 is CASSPGQGKGYTF. CDR3 DNA sequence: TGTGCCAGCAGCCCGGGACAGGGAAAAGGCTACACCTTC.